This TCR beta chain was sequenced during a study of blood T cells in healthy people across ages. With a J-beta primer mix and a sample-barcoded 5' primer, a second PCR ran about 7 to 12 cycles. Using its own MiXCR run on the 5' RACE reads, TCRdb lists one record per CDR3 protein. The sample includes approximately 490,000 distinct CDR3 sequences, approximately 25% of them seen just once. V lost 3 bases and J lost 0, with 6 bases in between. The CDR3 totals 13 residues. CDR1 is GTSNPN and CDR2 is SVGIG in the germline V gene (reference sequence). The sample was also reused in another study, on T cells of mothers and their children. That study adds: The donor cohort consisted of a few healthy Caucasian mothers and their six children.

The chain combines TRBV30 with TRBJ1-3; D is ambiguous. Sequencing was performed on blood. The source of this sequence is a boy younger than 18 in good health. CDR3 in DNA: TGTGCCTGGAGAACAAGCTCTGGAAACACCATATATTTT. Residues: CAWRTSSGNTIYF.